This TCR beta chain was profiled in a study of lymphopenia after photon versus proton radiotherapy. Points from the study as a whole: Photon-treated patients lost naive T cells and TCR diversity; proton-treated stayed stable. Survival link was tested only in deceased patients; proton benefit remains a possibility. Post-nadir diversity loss with photons came from oligoclonal expansion, particularly CD8+ Temra cells.

Germline V gene sequence: CDR1 SGHRS, CDR2 YFSETQ. CDR3 size: 15 residues. The V segment lost 3 bases and the J segment 7 bases; nucleotides outside the gene matches: 5. The method was immunoSEQ multiplex PCR; TCRdb's version includes in-frame clones alone and lacks a portion of them. The repertoire holds some 41,000 clones, 85% to 90% seen once, with approximately 10% in the top ten. To note about this clone: Its cognate antigen is unknown.

This chain joins TRBV5-1 and TRBJ2-1; 12 bases agree with TRBD2. This clonotype was obtained from a woman in her 70s with pancreatic cancer. Some clones in this sample may be carry-over from other donors' samples. The specimen comprised peripheral blood, sampled from a patient treated with proton-based radiotherapy. The CDR3, as DNA: TGCGCCAGCAGCTCGACTAGCGGGAGAAAGAATGAGCAGTTCTTC. This codes for CASSSTSGRKNEQFF. Together with reference TRBV5-1 and TRBJ2-1, the CDR3 gives the full variable domain: KAGVTQTPRYLIKTRGQQVTLSCSPISGHRSVSWYQQTPGQGLQFLFEYFSETQRNKGNFPGRFSGRQFSNSRSEMNVSTLELGDSALYLCASSSTSGRKNEQFFGPGTRLTVL.